These 17 T cell receptor beta chains share one sample of origin, sequenced in a study of cytomegalovirus exposure and HLA in healthy donors. It was with 60 Vbeta and 13 Jbeta primers that the PCR ran. Using immunoSEQ multiplex PCR, the repertoire was profiled, and TCRdb retains in-frame clones only, with some absent. This sample has about 160,000 clones, with approximately 81% found just once. The sequencing input was PBMCs. The receptors derive from a man aged 25-40 years in good health and CMV-seronegative.

CDR3 in amino acids: CASSELGRGNSPLHF. The CDR3 DNA reads as TGTGCCAGCAGTGAACTCGGTAGGGGTAATTCACCCCTCCACTTT. This chain uses TRBV2 with TRBJ1-6; D may be TRBD1 (5 bases). Looked up from germline, CDR1 is SNHLY and CDR2 is FYNNEI. The CDR3 has 15 residues. The V gene lost 2 bases and the J gene lost 6 bases, with 11 bases spanning the gap.

The J gene is TRBJ2-7, the V gene TRBV5-8; TRBD1 is a possible D gene (5 bases). Germline V gives CDR1 SGHTS, CDR2 YDEGEE. The CDR3 is 15 amino acids. Trimming shortened V by 0 bases and J by 1 base, and 11 bases separated the two germline ends. CDR3 in amino acids: CASSLGAGSSYEQYF. Written as DNA, the CDR3 is TGTGCCAGCAGCTTGGGTGCAGGGTCGTCCTACGAGCAGTACTTC.

This chain links TRBV11-2 with TRBJ2-5; D remains unclear. Trimming stripped 0 bases from V and 5 bases from J, with 4 bases between. Germline CDR1 and CDR2: SGHAT and FQNNGV. There are 12 residues in the CDR3. In nucleotides, the CDR3 is TGTGCCAGCAGCTTAGATCGGGAGACCCAGTACTTC. This codes for CASSLDRETQYF.

This chain uses TRBV5-4 with TRBJ2-3, with D possibly being TRBD2 (6 bases). Germline V gives CDR1 SGHNT, CDR2 YYREEE (reference sequence). This CDR3 comprises 16 residues. Trimming took off 4 bases at V and 3 bases at J, with 18 bases between the two ends. DNA for the CDR3: TGTGCCAGCAGCACGCCCACCTCTCGGGGGACAGATACGCAGTATTTT. Translated, it gives CASSTPTSRGTDTQYF.

The chain joins TRBV5-5 to TRBJ1-5; a possible D gene is TRBD1 (5 bases). V was cut by 0 bases and J by 9 bases, with 10 bases left in between. Germline V gives CDR1 SGHKS, CDR2 YYEKEE (reference sequence). The length of the CDR3 is 13 residues. CDR3 protein: CASSLEPDRPQHF. CDR3 in DNA: TGTGCCAGCAGCTTGGAGCCCGACAGGCCCCAGCATTTT.

The V call is TRBV5-1, the J call TRBJ1-4; 7 bases map to TRBD1. Germline trimming cut 4 bases from V and 4 bases from J; bases unmatched to any gene: 7. Germline values: CDR1 SGHRS, CDR2 YFSETQ. This CDR3 region has 15 residues. The CDR3 sequence is CASSAMDRLNEKLFF. The CDR3 bases are TGCGCCAGCAGCGCAATGGACAGGCTTAATGAAAAACTGTTTTTT.

The rearrangement uses TRBV29-1 and TRBJ2-7, with TRBD2 matching over 11 bases. The length of the CDR3 is 15 residues. CDR1 and CDR2 from the germline V gene are SQVTM and ANQGSEA. Trimming at V came to 5 bases and at J to 0 bases, leaving 6 bases not matched to a gene. The CDR3 here is CSVLGLAGRSYEQYF. The CDR3 nucleotides are TGCAGCGTTCTAGGACTAGCGGGCCGCTCCTACGAGCAGTACTTC.

The chain joins TRBV5-4 to TRBJ2-1; 8 bases are a match to TRBD2. The CDR3 runs 15 residues. V was clipped by 4 bases and J by 4 bases; unmatched bases: 7. The V gene's germline CDR1 is SGHNT and CDR2 YYREEE (reference sequence). The CDR3 DNA follows: TGTGCCAGCAGCCTACTAGCGGCACTTTACAATGAGCAGTTCTTC. Its protein is CASSLLAALYNEQFF.

V usage is TRBV9 and J usage is TRBJ2-5, with D possibly TRBD2 on 6 matching bases. Deletions cut 3 bases from V and 5 bases from J, with 14 bases between. The CDR3 totals 14 residues. Germline lookup yields CDR1 SGDLS and CDR2 YYNGEE. The CDR3 DNA is TGTGCCAGCAGCGCTCTTGGGACTCTGGAGACCCAGTACTTC. It is translated as CASSALGTLETQYF.

As to this clone: A junction boundary mismatches the germline segment, possibly from a read error. The chain joins TRBV7-9 to TRBJ2-1, with TRBD2 matching over 14 bases. Germline V gives CDR1 SEHNR, CDR2 FQNEAQ (reference sequence). The CDR3 loop spans 17 amino acids. The CDR3: CSSRGTSGGLSYNEQFF. The DNA of the CDR3 is TGTTCCAGCAGGGGGACTAGCGGGGGCCTATCCTACAATGAGCAGTTCTTC. Full variable domain (missing parts from reference TRBV7-9 and TRBJ2-1): DTGVSQNPRHKITKRGQNVTFRCDPISEHNRLYWYRQTLGQGPEFLTYFQNEAQLEKSRLLSDRFSAERPKGSFSTLEIQRTEQGDSAMYLCSSRGTSGGLSYNEQFFGPGTRLTVL.

This chain connects TRBV29-1 to TRBJ1-1, with 9 bases that match TRBD1. Trimming took 4 bases from V and 3 from J; bases not matched to a gene: 6. Germline V gene sequence: CDR1 SQVTM, CDR2 ANQGSEA. This CDR3 is built from 14 residues. The CDR3 reads CSVVRRQGDTEAFF. CDR3 sequence (DNA): TGCAGCGTTGTCAGAAGACAGGGGGACACTGAAGCTTTCTTT.

The rearrangement links TRBV4-2 to TRBJ2-3, with D maybe TRBD2 (5 bases). The germline V and J ends were trimmed by 0 bases and 1 base, with 14 bases remaining between them. The germline V gene has CDR1 LGHNA and CDR2 YNFKEQ. The CDR3 sequence is 17 residues long. CDR3 bases: TGTGCCAGCAGCCAAGATCAAGCACTAGTCGGCACAGATACGCAGTATTTT. This codes for CASSQDQALVGTDTQYF.

The chain employs TRBV18 and TRBJ1-1, with D possibly being TRBD1 (6 bases). The germline V and J ends were trimmed by 6 bases and 2 bases, with 16 bases remaining between them. Germline-derived CDR1 and CDR2 are KGHSH and LQKENI. This CDR3 is built from 15 residues. In DNA form, the CDR3 reads TGTGCCAGCTCTCACGGGGCAGGGGCTAACACTGAAGCTTTCTTT. Translating gives CASSHGAGANTEAFF.

This clone was counted a few times. V usage is TRBV19 and J usage is TRBJ1-1; a weak D match, TRBD1 (5 bases). The CDR3 loop spans 13 amino acids. V was clipped by 6 bases and J by 3 bases, with 11 bases between them. Germline V CDR1 and CDR2: LNHDA, SQIVND (reference sequence). The CDR3 nucleotides read TGTGCCAGTAGCATCGGGGGGGACACTGAAGCTTTCTTT. Translation: CASSIGGDTEAFF. The full variable domain, in which reference TRBV19 and TRBJ1-1 provide the parts outside the CDR3, is DGGITQSPKYLFRKEGQNVTLSCEQNLNHDAMYWYRQDPGQGLRLIYYSQIVNDFQKGDIAEGYSVSREKKESFPLTVTSAQKNPTAFYLCASSIGGDTEAFFGQGTRLTVV.

V usage is TRBV6-5 and J usage is TRBJ2-1; D is possibly TRBD2 (5 bases). Germline CDR1 MNHEY, CDR2 SVGAGI. The CDR3 sequence is 15 residues long. V was cut by 2 bases and J by 6 bases, with 14 bases left in between. CDR3 coding DNA: TGTGCCAGCAGTTACAGGCCGGGGTGGGGCAATGAGCAGTTCTTC. Encoded protein: CASSYRPGWGNEQFF.

The genes are TRBV4-1 and TRBJ2-3; TRBD2 matches at 11 bases. CDR3 length: 18 residues. Trimming at V came to 6 bases and at J to 5 bases, leaving 16 bases not matched to a gene. Germline loops: CDR1 MGHRA, CDR2 YSYEKL. The CDR3 coding sequence is TGCGCCAGCAGTAAAGATGGGAGAACTAGCGGGAGAAGAGATACGCAGTATTTT. Its protein is CASSKDGRTSGRRDTQYF.

The chain recombines TRBV11-2 with TRBJ2-1; possibly TRBD2 for D (6 bases). The V and J ends lost 5 bases and 2 bases respectively, with 13 bases between them. Germline CDR1 is SGHAT and CDR2 is FQNNGV. This CDR3 is built from 15 residues. CDR3: CASSQGRGTYNEQFF. The CDR3 nucleotides are TGTGCCAGCAGCCAAGGGCGGGGAACCTACAATGAGCAGTTCTTC.